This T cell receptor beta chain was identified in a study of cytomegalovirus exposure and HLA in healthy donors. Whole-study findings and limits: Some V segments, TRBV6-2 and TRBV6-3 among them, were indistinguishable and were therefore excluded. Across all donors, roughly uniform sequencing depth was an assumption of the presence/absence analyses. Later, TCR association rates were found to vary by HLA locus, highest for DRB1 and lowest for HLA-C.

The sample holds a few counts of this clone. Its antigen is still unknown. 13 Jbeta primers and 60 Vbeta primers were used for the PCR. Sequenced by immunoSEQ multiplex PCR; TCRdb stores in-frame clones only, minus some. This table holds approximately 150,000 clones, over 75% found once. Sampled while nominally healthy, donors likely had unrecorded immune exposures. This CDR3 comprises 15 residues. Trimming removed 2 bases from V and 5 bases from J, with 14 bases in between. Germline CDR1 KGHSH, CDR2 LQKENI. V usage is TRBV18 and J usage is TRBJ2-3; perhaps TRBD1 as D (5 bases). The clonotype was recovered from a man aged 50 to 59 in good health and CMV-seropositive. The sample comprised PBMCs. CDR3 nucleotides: TGTGCCAGCTCACCAATCGCCCAGGGTAAAGATACGCAGTATTTT. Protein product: CASSPIAQGKDTQYF.